Each of the 21 T cell receptor beta chains below was sequenced from the same sample in a study of T cell responses to AZD1222 COVID-19 vaccine. Clones were read by immunoSEQ multiplex PCR, and TCRdb kept only the in-frame ones, dropping some. This table has 150,000 to 200,000 clones, around 92% appearing once. Sequenced material: peripheral blood, taken on day 0 of AZD1222 vaccination. The receptor source for this set is an adult in good health.

The chain recombines TRBV29-1 with TRBJ2-3; TRBD2 matches 9 bases. Trimming cost V 0 bases and J 4 bases; bases outside gene matches: 17. The germline V gene has CDR1 SQVTM and CDR2 ANQGSEA. This CDR3 has 19 residues. CDR3 protein: CSVEDLVSGGAWGPDTQYF. The CDR3 DNA sequence: TGCAGCGTTGAAGATCTGGTTAGCGGGGGAGCTTGGGGGCCAGATACGCAGTATTTT.

The chain uses TRBV10-1 and TRBJ2-7; no clear D gene. Deletions cut 3 bases from V and 2 bases from J, with 20 bases between. There are 17 residues in the CDR3. Germline V gives CDR1 WNHNN, CDR2 SYGVQD (reference sequence). The CDR3 nucleotides read TGCGCCAGCAGTGAAAAGGGAAGGGATCGACCTACCTACGAGCAGTACGTC. Protein sequence: CASSEKGRDRPTYEQYV.

J is TRBJ2-5 and V is TRBV5-4; 7 bases are shared with TRBD2. V trimming: 3 bases; J trimming: 4 bases; junction bases outside the gene matches: 6. This CDR3 has 14 residues. Germline V gene lookup returns CDR1 SGHNT and CDR2 YYREEE (reference sequence). CDR3 DNA: TGTGCCAGCAGCTGGCCGGGGGAGGGAGAGACCCAGTACTTC. Translated: CASSWPGEGETQYF.

This clone was observed a few times. The chain recombines TRBV6-5 with TRBJ1-1; 9 nucleotides match TRBD1. This CDR3 comprises 15 residues. The trim removed 5 bases at V and 1 base at J, leaving 5 bases unmatched. Per germline, CDR1 MNHEY and CDR2 SVGAGI. The CDR3 region has the DNA TGTGCCAGCAGTATCCGGGGACAGGGGAACACTGAAGCTTTCTTT. Amino acid sequence: CASSIRGQGNTEAFF.

This sequence joins TRBV7-9 and TRBJ1-5; 11 bases fit TRBD1. J gave up 6 bases and V 6 bases, and 7 bases lay outside the gene matches. Germline V gives CDR1 SEHNR, CDR2 FQNEAQ (reference sequence). This CDR3 spans 15 amino acids. CDR3 sequence reads: CASSLGQGVGQPQHF. The CDR3 bases are TGTGCCAGCAGTTTGGGACAGGGGGTCGGTCAGCCCCAGCATTTT. The variable domain in full, with the rest retrieved from reference TRBV7-9 and TRBJ1-5, is DTGVSQNPRHKITKRGQNVTFRCDPISEHNRLYWYRQTLGQGPEFLTYFQNEAQLEKSRLLSDRFSAERPKGSFSTLEIQRTEQGDSAMYLCASSLGQGVGQPQHFGDGTRLSIL.

The chain joins TRBV2 to TRBJ2-1, with a weak D call TRBD2 (7 bases). The CDR3 consists of 13 residues. V dropped 5 bases and J dropped 7 bases, with 12 bases sitting between them. Germline V lookup: CDR1 SNHLY, CDR2 FYNNEI. The CDR3 DNA reads as TGTGCCAGCAGTAGGGAGGGGGTAAATGAGCAGTTCTTC. Translating gives CASSREGVNEQFF. The whole variable domain, filled in from reference TRBV2 and TRBJ2-1, reads EPEVTQTPSHQVTQMGQEVILRCVPISNHLYFYWYRQILGQKVEFLVSFYNNEISEKSEIFDDQFSVERPDGSNFTLKIRSTKLEDSAMYFCASSREGVNEQFFGPGTRLTVL.

The chain recombines TRBV2 with TRBJ1-1, with 10 bases aligning to TRBD1. The CDR3 runs to 16 residues. The J segment lost 0 bases and the V segment lost 3 bases, leaving 4 bases of the junction unmatched. Germline CDR1 is SNHLY and CDR2 is FYNNEI. The CDR3 region is CASSDGTGAMNTEAFF. The CDR3, as DNA: TGTGCCAGCAGTGACGGGACAGGGGCTATGAACACTGAAGCTTTCTTT.

The gene calls are TRBV4-3 and TRBJ1-2; D perhaps matches TRBD1 (5 bases). Germline CDR1 is LGHNA and CDR2 is YSLEER. The CDR3 contains 14 residues. Between the trimmed V and J ends, which lost 4 bases and 6 bases, there was a span of 15 bases. CDR3 residues: CASSRSGQNDGYTF. The CDR3 nucleotides read TGCGCCAGCAGCCGATCGGGGCAGAACGATGGCTACACCTTC.

Here the CDR3 DNA reads TGTGCCAGCTCACCACAGGGAAAGTCCACAGATACGCAGTATTTT. Translated, it gives CASSPQGKSTDTQYF. This chain links TRBV18 with TRBJ2-3; D is undetermined. Trimming pared 1 base from V and 2 bases from J, leaving 10 bases between. Germline CDR1 and CDR2: KGHSH and LQKENI. CDR3 length equals 15 residues.

The chain joins TRBV7-9 to TRBJ2-7, with D perhaps matching TRBD2 (6 bases). Per the germline V gene, CDR1 is SEHNR and CDR2 is FQNEAQ (reference sequence). V gave up 6 bases and J gave up 0 bases, with 9 bases separating them. CDR3 size: 13 residues. The CDR3 loop is CASSLTSSYEQYF. The CDR3 coding sequence is TGTGCCAGCAGTTTGACTAGCTCCTACGAGCAGTACTTC.

The chain couples TRBV7-9 to TRBJ1-5; unclear D gene. Trimming stripped 1 base from V and 0 bases from J, with 4 bases between. The CDR3 length is 14 residues. CDR1 is SEHNR and CDR2 is FQNEAQ in the germline V gene (reference sequence). CDR3 loop: CASSLEYSNQPQHF. The CDR3 DNA follows: TGTGCCAGCAGCTTAGAATATAGCAATCAGCCCCAGCATTTT.

This chain joins TRBV27 and TRBJ2-2; D is possibly TRBD2 (5 bases). This CDR3 contains 14 residues. Trimming took 6 bases from V and 3 from J, leaving 11 bases between them. Germline lookup yields CDR1 MNHEY and CDR2 SMNVEV (reference sequence). The CDR3 protein is CASRGFGDTGELFF. The CDR3 region has the DNA TGTGCCAGCAGGGGGTTCGGGGACACCGGGGAGCTGTTTTTT.

The chain uses TRBV6-5 and TRBJ1-2; D not resolved. Germline V gives CDR1 MNHEY, CDR2 SVGAGI. This CDR3 has 13 amino acids. V was clipped by 0 bases and J by 8 bases, with 10 bases between them. The CDR3 DNA sequence: TGTGCCAGCAGTTACTCCGAATCTAGGGGCTACACCTTC. This translates into CASSYSESRGYTF.

V is TRBV6-5 and J is TRBJ1-1; D is undetermined. The CDR3 is 14 residues long. Trimming left V 2 bases short and J 2 bases short, with 9 bases between. CDR1 and CDR2 from the germline V gene are MNHEY and SVGAGI. The CDR3 sequence is CASSYTILNTEAFF. CDR3 in DNA: TGTGCCAGCAGTTACACCATATTAAACACTGAAGCTTTCTTT.

This clone was seen only once. V gene TRBV7-6 combines with J gene TRBJ2-1; 9 bases agree with TRBD2. J gave up 1 base and V 4 bases, and 2 bases lay outside the gene matches. Per germline, CDR1 SGHVS and CDR2 FNYEAQ. This CDR3 contains 15 residues. CDR3 DNA: TGTGCCAGCAGCTCAGGACTAGCGTCCTACAATGAGCAGTTCTTC. This translates into CASSSGLASYNEQFF.

The rearrangement links TRBV29-1 to TRBJ2-1, with 7 bases matching TRBD2. The CDR3 contains 14 residues. The V gene end was trimmed by 3 bases and the J gene end by 9 bases; junction bases not matched to a gene: 11. CDR1 is SQVTM and CDR2 is ANQGSEA in the germline V gene. CDR3 coding DNA: TGCAGCGTTGAGGGGCCGGGGGGACGAAGTGAGCAGTTCTTC. It is translated as CSVEGPGGRSEQFF.

This clone has only one observation. The chain employs TRBV2 and TRBJ1-5; 7 nucleotides match TRBD1. Germline CDR1 and CDR2: SNHLY and FYNNEI. The CDR3 spans 14 residues. The J segment lost 4 bases and the V segment lost 4 bases, leaving 4 bases of the junction unmatched. The CDR3 DNA follows: TGTGCCAGCAGTGGACAGGGAAGGAATCAGCCCCAGCATTTT. It encodes CASSGQGRNQPQHF.

The CDR3 reads CASSFLMTGSGGYTF. CDR3 nucleotides: TGCGCCAGCAGCTTCTTGATGACAGGATCGGGGGGCTACACCTTC. The V call is TRBV5-1, the J call TRBJ1-2, with D tentatively TRBD1 (6 bases). Trimming cost V 2 bases and J 8 bases, with 19 bases left between them. Germline V gene sequence: CDR1 SGHRS, CDR2 YFSETQ. CDR3 length: 15 amino acids.

The V gene is TRBV27, the J gene TRBJ1-1; D not resolved. This CDR3 region has 13 residues. V was clipped by 7 bases and J by 4 bases, with 13 bases between them. Germline V lookup: CDR1 MNHEY, CDR2 SMNVEV (reference sequence). CDR3 sequence reads: CASKVSIGTEAFF. In DNA, the CDR3 is TGTGCCAGCAAGGTCTCGATAGGCACTGAAGCTTTCTTT.

This chain joins TRBV27 and TRBJ1-2; D is undetermined. The V end was cut by 5 bases, the J end by 5 bases, with 9 bases between. The germline CDR1 and CDR2 sequences are MNHEY and SMNVEV (reference sequence). The CDR3 contains 12 residues. In DNA form, the CDR3 reads TGTGCCAGCAGTCAAGTGGGGTATGGCTACACCTTC. This gives the protein CASSQVGYGYTF.

The count of this clone is one. J is TRBJ2-1 and V is TRBV4-1, with D possibly matching TRBD1 (8 bases). The V and J ends lost 4 bases and 5 bases respectively, with 15 bases between them. The CDR3 has 15 amino acids. Germline CDR1 reads MGHRA; CDR2 reads YSYEKL. The CDR3 nucleotides are TGCGCCAGCAGCCCGTGGACAGGGAGGGACAATGAGCAGTTCTTC. Its translation: CASSPWTGRDNEQFF.